This TCR beta chain is from a study of blood T cell repertoires in COVID-19. Across the whole study: Both acute and convalescent COVID-19 samples were obtained from the United States, Italy and Spain. PBMCs, B-cell-depleted T cells, or T cells were the source of the cDNA or gDNA that made up the material.

Original analysis: Counts of nucleated cells, estimated from reference gene primer amplification, were obtained. The method was immunoSEQ multiplex PCR; TCRdb's version includes in-frame clones alone and lacks a portion of them. The DNA was the basis for D and trimming; V, J and clone size are from that table. The data show about 31,000 clones, approximately 92% seen once. CDR1 and CDR2 from the germline V gene are KGHDR and SFDVKD. The CDR3 consists of 15 residues. Trimming stripped 4 bases from V and 2 bases from J, with 13 bases between. This receptor was identified in an older man with acute or convalescent COVID-19. The chain joins TRBV24-1 to TRBJ2-5; maybe TRBD1 (6 bases). Sequencing used peripheral blood. The CDR3 nucleotides are TGTGCCACCAGTGACCCGAACCAGGGGCAAGAGACCCAGTACTTC. Protein sequence: CATSDPNQGQETQYF.